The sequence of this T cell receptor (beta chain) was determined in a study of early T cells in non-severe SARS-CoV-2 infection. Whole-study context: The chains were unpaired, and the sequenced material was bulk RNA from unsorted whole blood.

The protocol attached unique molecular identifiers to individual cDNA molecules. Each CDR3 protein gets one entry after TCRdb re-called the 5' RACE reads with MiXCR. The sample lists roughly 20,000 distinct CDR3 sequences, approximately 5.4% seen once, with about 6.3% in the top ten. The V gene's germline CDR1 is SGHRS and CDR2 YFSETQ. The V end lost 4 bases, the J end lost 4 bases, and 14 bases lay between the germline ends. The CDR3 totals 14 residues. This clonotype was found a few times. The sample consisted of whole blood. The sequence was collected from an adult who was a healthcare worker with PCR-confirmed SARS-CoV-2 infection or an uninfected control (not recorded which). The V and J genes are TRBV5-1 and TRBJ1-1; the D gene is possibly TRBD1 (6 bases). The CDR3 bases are TGCGCCAGCAGCCGTACGACAGGTAGCACTGAAGCTTTCTTT. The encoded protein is CASSRTTGSTEAFF.